These T cell receptor beta chains were read from a single sample in a study of T cell responses to AZD1222 COVID-19 vaccine. Produced via immunoSEQ multiplex PCR; TCRdb's table is partial and in-frame only. Of over 100,000 clones in the sample, about 82% were seen once. Here the sequenced sample was peripheral blood, taken 28 days after the second dose of the MenACWY control vaccine. The receptor source for this set is an adult who received the MenACWY meningococcal vaccine as a control. Each CDR3 is given with its conserved first and last residue. A D gene is named only where the DNA matches it firmly. The size entry is marked missing in some rows and otherwise reads once, few, many or a size class.

j_call | clone_size | d_call | v_call | cdr3_nt | cdr3_aa
TRBJ2-7 | NA | TRBD1 | TRBV19 | TGTGCCAGTAGTGGCCGGGACAGGGGACGGTACGAGCAGTACTTC | CASSGRDRGRYEQYF
TRBJ1-6 | NA | NA | TRBV24-1 | TGTGCGGCGAGGCGGGGGGAGGGTTCACCCCTCCACTTT | CAARRGEGSPLHF
TRBJ1-6 | NA | NA | TRBV3-1/TRBV3-2 | TGTGCCAGCAGCCCCCCCGCCGGGAGCAGGTATAATTCACCCCTCCACTTT | CASSPPAGSRYNSPLHF
TRBJ1-2 | NA | NA | TRBV30 | TGTGCCTGGAGGCGCAGGGTGATATATGGCTACACCTTC | CAWRRRVIYGYTF
TRBJ1-1 | NA | NA | TRBV13 | TGTGCCAGCAGCTTATATGGGTTAAAGACTGAAGCTTTCTTT | CASSLYGLKTEAFF
TRBJ2-5 | once | NA | TRBV18 | TGTGCCAGCTCACCACGGGACGGACCTATACCGGAGACCCAGTACTTC | CASSPRDGPIPETQYF
TRBJ1-6 | NA | NA | TRBV6-5 | TGTGCCAGCAGTTCCGCCAAGACAAATTCACCCCTCCACTTT | CASSSAKTNSPLHF
TRBJ2-1 | NA | NA | TRBV27 | TGTGCCAGCAGTCCCCAGACAGCTATCTACAATGAGCAGTTCTTC | CASSPQTAIYNEQFF
TRBJ2-6 | NA | TRBD1 | TRBV28 | TGTGCCAGCAGCCGACAGGGCCTCTCTGGGGCCAACGTCCTGACTTTC | CASSRQGLSGANVLTF
TRBJ1-1 | NA | TRBD1 | TRBV28 | TGTGCCAGCAGTACAACAGGGGGCACTGAAGCTTTCTTT | CASSTTGGTEAFF
TRBJ1-1 | NA | NA | TRBV29-1 | TGCAGCTCAGCGGGGATCTTGAACACTGAAGCTTTCTTT | CSSAGILNTEAFF
TRBJ1-1 | NA | NA | TRBV2 | TGTGCCAGCAGTCCCCAGGATTTGAACACTGAAGCTTTCTTT | CASSPQDLNTEAFF